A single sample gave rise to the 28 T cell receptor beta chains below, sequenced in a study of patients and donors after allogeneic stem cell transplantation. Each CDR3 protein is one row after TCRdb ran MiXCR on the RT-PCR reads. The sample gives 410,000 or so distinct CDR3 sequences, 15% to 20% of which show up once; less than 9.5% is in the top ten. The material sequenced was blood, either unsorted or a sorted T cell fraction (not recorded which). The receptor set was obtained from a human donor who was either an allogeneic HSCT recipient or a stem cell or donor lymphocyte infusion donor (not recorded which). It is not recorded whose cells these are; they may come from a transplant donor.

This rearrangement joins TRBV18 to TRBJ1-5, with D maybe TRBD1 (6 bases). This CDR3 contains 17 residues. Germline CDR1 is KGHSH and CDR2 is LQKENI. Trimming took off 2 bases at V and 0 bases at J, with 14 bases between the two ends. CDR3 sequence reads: CASSPKTGPYSNQPQHF. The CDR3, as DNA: TGTGCCAGCTCACCAAAGACAGGACCTTATAGCAATCAGCCCCAGCATTTT.

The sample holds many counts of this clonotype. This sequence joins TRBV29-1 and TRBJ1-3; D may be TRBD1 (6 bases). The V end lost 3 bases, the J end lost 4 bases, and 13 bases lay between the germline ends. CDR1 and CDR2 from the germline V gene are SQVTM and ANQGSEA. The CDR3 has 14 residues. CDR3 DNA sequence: TGCAGCGTTGAGGTCAGGGGAAGAGGAAACACCATATATTTT. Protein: CSVEVRGRGNTIYF.

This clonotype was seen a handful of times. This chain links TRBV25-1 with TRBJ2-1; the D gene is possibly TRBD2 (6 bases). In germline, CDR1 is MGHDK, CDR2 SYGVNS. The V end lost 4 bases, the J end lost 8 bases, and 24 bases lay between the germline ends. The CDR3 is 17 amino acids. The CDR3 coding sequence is TGTGCCAGCAGTGCCCTCCCGGGACTCCCTAAGGAAGATGAGCAGTTCTTC. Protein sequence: CASSALPGLPKEDEQFF. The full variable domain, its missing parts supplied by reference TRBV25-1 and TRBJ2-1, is EADIYQTPRYLVIGTGKKITLECSQTMGHDKMYWYQQDPGMELHLIHYSYGVNSTEKGDLSSESTVSRIRTEHFPLTLESARPSHTSQYLCASSALPGLPKEDEQFFGPGTRLTVL.

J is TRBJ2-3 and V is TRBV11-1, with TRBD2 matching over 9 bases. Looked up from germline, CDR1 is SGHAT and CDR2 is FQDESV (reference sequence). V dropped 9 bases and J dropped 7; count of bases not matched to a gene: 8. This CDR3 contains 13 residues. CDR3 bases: TGTGCCAGTACGGGACTAGCAGGAAATACGCAGTATTTT. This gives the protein CASTGLAGNTQYF. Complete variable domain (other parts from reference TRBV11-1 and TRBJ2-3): EAEVAQSPRYKITEKSQAVAFWCDPISGHATLYWYRQILGQGPELLVQFQDESVVDDSQLPKDRFSAERLKGVDSTLKIQPAELGDSAMYLCASTGLAGNTQYFGPGTRLTVL.

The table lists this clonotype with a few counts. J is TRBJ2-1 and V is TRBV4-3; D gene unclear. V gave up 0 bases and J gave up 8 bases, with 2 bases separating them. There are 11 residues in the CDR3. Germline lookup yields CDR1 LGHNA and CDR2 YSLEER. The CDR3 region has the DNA TGCGCCAGCAGCCAAGAGCATGAGCAGTTCTTC. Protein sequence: CASSQEHEQFF.

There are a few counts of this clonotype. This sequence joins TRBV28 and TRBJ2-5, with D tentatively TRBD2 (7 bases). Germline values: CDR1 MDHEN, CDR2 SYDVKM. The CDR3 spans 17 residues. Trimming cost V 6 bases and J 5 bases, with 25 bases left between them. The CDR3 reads CASSQPRGRAGYETQYF. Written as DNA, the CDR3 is TGTGCCAGCAGCCAACCGCGGGGGCGGGCGGGATATGAGACCCAGTACTTC. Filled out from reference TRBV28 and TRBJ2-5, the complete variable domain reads DVKVTQSSRYLVKRTGEKVFLECVQDMDHENMFWYRQDPGLGLRLIYFSYDVKMKEKGDIPEGYSVSREKKERFSLILESASTNQTSMYLCASSQPRGRAGYETQYFGPGTRLLVL.

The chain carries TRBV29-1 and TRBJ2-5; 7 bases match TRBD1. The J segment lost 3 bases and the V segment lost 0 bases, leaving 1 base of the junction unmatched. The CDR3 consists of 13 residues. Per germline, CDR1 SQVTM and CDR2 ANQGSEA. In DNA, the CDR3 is TGCAGCGTTGAAGAAGGGACAGAAGAGACCCAGTACTTC. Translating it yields CSVEEGTEETQYF.

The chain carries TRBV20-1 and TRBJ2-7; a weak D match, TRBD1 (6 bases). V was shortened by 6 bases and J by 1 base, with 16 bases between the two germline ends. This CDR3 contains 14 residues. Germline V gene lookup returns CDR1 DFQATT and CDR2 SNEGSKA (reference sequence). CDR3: CSAGGRGSSYEQYF. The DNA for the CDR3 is TGCAGTGCGGGCGGCAGGGGTAGTTCCTACGAGCAGTACTTC.

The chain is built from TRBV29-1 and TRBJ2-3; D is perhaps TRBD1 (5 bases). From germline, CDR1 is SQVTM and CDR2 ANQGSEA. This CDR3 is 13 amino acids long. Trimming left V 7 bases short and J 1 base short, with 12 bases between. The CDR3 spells CSADSQGTDTQYF. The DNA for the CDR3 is TGCAGCGCCGACAGCCAGGGCACAGATACGCAGTATTTT.

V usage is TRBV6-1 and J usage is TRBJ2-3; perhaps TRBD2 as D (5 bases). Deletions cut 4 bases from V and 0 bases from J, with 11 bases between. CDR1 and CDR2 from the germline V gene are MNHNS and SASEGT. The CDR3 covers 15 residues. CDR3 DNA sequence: TGTGCCAGCAGTGGAGTAGCGACTAGCACAGATACGCAGTATTTT. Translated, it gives CASSGVATSTDTQYF.

DNA of the CDR3: TGCAGTGCTAGGGACTTGGGGACAGGGGCTGGCTACACCTTC. Encoded protein: CSARDLGTGAGYTF. V is TRBV20-1 and J is TRBJ1-2; 10 nucleotides agree with TRBD1. V shed 3 bases, J shed 7 bases, and the junction held 8 bases outside the gene matches. The CDR3 has 14 residues. CDR1 and CDR2 (germline): DFQATT, SNEGSKA (reference sequence).

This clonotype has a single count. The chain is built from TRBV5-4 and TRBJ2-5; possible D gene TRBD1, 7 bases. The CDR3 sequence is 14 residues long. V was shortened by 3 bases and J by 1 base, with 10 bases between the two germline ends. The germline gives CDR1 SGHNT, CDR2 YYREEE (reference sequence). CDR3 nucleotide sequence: TGTGCCAGCAGCTGGAGGGGGCGCCAAGAGACCCAGTACTTC. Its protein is CASSWRGRQETQYF. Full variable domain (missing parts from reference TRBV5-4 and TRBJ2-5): ETGVTQSPTHLIKTRGQQVTLRCSSQSGHNTVSWYQQALGQGPQFIFQYYREEENGRGNFPPRFSGLQFPNYSSELNVNALELDDSALYLCASSWRGRQETQYFGPGTRLLVL.

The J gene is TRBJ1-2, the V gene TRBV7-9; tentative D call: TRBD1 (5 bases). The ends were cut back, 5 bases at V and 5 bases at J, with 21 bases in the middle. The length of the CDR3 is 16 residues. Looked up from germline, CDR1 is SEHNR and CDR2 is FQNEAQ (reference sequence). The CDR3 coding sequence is TGTGCCAGCAGCCCCTTGGGGAGAACCCAGGGTTATGGCTACACCTTC. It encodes CASSPLGRTQGYGYTF.

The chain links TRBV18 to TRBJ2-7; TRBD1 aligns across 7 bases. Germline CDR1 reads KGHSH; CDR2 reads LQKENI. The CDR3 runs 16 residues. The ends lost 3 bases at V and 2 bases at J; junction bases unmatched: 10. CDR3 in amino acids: CASSPLVTGNPYEQYF. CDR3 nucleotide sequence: TGTGCCAGCTCACCGCTCGTGACAGGGAACCCCTACGAGCAGTACTTC.

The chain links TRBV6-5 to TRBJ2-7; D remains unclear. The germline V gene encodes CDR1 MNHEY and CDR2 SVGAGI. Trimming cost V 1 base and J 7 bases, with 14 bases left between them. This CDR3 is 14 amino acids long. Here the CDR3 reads CASSYFSSPEEQYF. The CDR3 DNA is TGTGCCAGCAGTTACTTTAGTAGCCCGGAGGAGCAGTACTTC.

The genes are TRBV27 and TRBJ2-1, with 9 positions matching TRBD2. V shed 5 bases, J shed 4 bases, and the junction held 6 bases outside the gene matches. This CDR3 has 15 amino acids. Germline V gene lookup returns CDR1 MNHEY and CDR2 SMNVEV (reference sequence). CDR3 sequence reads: CASSGVAGVYNEQFF. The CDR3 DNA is TGTGCCAGCAGTGGGGTAGCGGGGGTATACAATGAGCAGTTCTTC.

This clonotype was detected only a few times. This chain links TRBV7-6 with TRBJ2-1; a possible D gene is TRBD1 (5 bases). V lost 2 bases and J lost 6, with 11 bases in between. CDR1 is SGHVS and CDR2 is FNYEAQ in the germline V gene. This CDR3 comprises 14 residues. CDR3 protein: CASSLISGINEQFF. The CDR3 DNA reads TGTGCCAGCAGCTTAATTTCAGGGATCAATGAGCAGTTCTTC.

CDR3: CAWKLAGLRGGELFF. DNA of the CDR3: TGTGCCTGGAAACTAGCGGGACTTAGAGGCGGGGAGCTGTTTTTT. The V and J genes are TRBV30 and TRBJ2-2; 10 bases map to TRBD2. The CDR3 sequence is 15 residues long. Germline-derived CDR1 and CDR2 are GTSNPN and SVGIG (reference sequence). The J segment lost 7 bases and the V segment lost 4 bases, leaving 9 bases of the junction unmatched. The variable domain in full, with the rest retrieved from reference TRBV30 and TRBJ2-2, is SQTIHQWPATLVQPVGSPLSLECTVEGTSNPNLYWYRQAAGRGLQLLFYSVGIGQISSEVPQNLSASRPQDRQFILSSKKLLLSDSGFYLCAWKLAGLRGGELFFGEGSRLTVL.

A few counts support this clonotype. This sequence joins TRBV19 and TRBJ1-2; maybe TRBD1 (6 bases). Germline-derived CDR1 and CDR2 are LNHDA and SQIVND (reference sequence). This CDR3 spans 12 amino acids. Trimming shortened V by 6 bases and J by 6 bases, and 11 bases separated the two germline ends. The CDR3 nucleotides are TGTGCCAGTAGGACCTCAGGGGATGGCTACACCTTC. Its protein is CASRTSGDGYTF.

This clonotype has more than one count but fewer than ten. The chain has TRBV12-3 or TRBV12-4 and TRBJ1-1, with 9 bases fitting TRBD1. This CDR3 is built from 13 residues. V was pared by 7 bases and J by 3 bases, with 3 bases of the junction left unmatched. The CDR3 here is CASNWDRDTEAFF. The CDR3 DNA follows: TGTGCCAGCAACTGGGACAGGGACACTGAAGCTTTCTTT.

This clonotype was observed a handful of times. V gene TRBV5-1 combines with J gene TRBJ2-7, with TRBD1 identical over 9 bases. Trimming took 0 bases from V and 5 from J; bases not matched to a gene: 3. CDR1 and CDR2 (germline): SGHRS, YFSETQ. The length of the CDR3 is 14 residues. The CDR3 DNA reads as TGCGCCAGCAGCTTGGACAGGGGGCTCGACGAGCAGTACTTC. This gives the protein CASSLDRGLDEQYF. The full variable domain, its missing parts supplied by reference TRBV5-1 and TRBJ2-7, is KAGVTQTPRYLIKTRGQQVTLSCSPISGHRSVSWYQQTPGQGLQFLFEYFSETQRNKGNFPGRFSGRQFSNSRSEMNVSTLELGDSALYLCASSLDRGLDEQYFGPGTRLTVT.

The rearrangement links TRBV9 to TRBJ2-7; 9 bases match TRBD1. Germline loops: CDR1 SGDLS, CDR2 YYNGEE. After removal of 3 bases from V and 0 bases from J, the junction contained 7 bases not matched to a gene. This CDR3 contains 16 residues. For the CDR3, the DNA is TGTGCCAGCAGCGCCCAACAGGGGGCATACTCCTACGAGCAGTACTTC. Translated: CASSAQQGAYSYEQYF.

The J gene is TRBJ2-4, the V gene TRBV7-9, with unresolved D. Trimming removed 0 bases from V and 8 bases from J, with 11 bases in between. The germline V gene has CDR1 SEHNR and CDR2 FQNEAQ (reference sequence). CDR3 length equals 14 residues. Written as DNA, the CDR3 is TGTGCCAGCAGCTTAGCTGGGGTAAGGGACATTCAGTACTTC. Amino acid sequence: CASSLAGVRDIQYF.

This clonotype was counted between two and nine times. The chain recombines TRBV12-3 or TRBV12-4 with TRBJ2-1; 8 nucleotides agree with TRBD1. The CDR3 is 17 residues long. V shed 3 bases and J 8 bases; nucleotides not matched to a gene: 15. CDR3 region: CASSFFRRSRGLDEQFF. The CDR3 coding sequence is TGTGCCAGCAGTTTTTTTAGGCGGTCCAGGGGGCTCGATGAGCAGTTCTTC.

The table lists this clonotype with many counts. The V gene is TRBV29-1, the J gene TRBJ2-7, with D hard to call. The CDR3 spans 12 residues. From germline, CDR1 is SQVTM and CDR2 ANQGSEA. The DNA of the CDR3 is TGCAGAGTCCATCGGGTTCCCTACGAGCAGTACTTC. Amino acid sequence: CRVHRVPYEQYF.

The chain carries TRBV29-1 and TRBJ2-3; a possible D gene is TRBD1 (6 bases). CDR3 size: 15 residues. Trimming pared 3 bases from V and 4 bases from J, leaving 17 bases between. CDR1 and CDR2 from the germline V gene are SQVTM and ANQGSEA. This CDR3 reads CSVDDFLKGADTQYF. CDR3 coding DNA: TGCAGCGTTGATGATTTCTTGAAGGGGGCAGATACGCAGTATTTT.

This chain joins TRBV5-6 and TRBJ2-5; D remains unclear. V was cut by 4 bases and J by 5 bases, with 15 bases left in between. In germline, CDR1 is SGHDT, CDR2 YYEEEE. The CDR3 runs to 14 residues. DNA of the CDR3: TGTGCCAGCAGCCTCTTACTTGGGTGGGAGACCCAGTACTTC. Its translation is CASSLLLGWETQYF.

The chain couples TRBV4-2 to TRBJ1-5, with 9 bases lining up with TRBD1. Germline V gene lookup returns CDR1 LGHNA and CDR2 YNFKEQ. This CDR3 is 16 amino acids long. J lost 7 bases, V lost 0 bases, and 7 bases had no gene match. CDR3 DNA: TGTGCCAGCAGCCAAGACCGGACAGGGGCAAGGCAGCCCCAGCATTTT. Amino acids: CASSQDRTGARQPQHF.